This T cell receptor (beta chain) emerged from a study of metastatic and nonmetastatic thyroid tumors. Turning to the study itself: Comparison of repertoires was carried out across blood and tumor or nodule tissue from malignant and benign thyroid patients.

In the original analysis: A distant-metastasis classifier for papillary thyroid cancer was built using CDR3 differences across clinicopathological groups. TCRdb reanalyzed the PCR reads with MiXCR. The V and J calls were not made by the authors but by TCRdb's processing. The table records 7,000 to 8,500 clones, roughly 31% of them present only once. No patient had received any treatment before thyroid surgery. The material sequenced was tumor tissue. The sequence derives from a female donor with papillary thyroid cancer or a benign thyroid nodule (not recorded which). Some clones in this sample may be carry-over from other donors' samples.

For the CDR3, the DNA is TGTGCCAGTAGTTTACTAGCCTCCTACAATGAGCAGTTCTTC. It yields the protein CASSLLASYNEQFF. The V and J genes are TRBV19 and TRBJ2-1; weak D call: TRBD2 (6 bases). CDR1 is LNHDA, CDR2 SQIVND, per germline (reference sequence). This CDR3 region has 14 residues. V was pared by 5 bases and J by 0 bases, with 8 bases between.